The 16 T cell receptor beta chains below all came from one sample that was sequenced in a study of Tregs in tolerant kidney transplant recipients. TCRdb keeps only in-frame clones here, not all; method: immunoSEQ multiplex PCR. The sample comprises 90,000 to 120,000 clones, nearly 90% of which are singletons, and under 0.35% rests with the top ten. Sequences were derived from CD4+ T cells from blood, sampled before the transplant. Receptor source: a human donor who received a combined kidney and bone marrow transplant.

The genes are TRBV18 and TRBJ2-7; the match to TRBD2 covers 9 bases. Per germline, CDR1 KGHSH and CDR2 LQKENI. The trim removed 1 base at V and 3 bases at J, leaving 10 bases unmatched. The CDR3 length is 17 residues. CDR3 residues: CASSPRDSGSNIYEQYF. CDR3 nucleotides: TGTGCCAGCTCACCACGGGATAGCGGGAGTAATATCTACGAGCAGTACTTC.

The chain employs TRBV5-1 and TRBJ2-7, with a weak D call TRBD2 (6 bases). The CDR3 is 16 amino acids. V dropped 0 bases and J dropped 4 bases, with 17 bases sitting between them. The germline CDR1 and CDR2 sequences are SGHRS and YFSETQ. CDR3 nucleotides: TGCGCCAGCAGCTTGGAGCCCCTGCGGGGCGGGTACGAGCAGTACTTC. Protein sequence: CASSLEPLRGGYEQYF.

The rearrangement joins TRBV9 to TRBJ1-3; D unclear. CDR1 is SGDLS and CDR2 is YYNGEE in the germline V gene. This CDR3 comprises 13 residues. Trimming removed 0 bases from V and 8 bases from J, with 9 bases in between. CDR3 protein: CASSVALGDTIYF. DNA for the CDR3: TGTGCCAGCAGCGTAGCCCTGGGAGACACCATATATTTT.

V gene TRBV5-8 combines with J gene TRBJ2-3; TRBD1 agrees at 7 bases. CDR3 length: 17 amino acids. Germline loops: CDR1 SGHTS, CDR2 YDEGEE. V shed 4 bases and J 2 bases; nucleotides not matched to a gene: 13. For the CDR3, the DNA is TGTGCCAGCAGCCCCTGGACAGGTTCGGTTAACACAGATACGCAGTATTTT. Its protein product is CASSPWTGSVNTDTQYF.

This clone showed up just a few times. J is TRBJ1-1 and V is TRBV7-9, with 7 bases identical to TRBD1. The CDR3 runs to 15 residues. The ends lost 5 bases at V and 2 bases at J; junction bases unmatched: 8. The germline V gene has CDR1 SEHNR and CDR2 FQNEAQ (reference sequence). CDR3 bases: TGTGCCAGCAGCGAGCAAGGGGGCGCTAACACTGAAGCTTTCTTT. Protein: CASSEQGGANTEAFF.

The CDR3 protein is CASKPGGNYGYTF. CDR3 DNA: TGTGCCAGTAAACCCGGGGGGAACTATGGCTACACCTTC. V gene TRBV19 combines with J gene TRBJ1-2; D is perhaps TRBD1 (5 bases). CDR3 size: 13 residues. CDR1 LNHDA and CDR2 SQIVND come from the germline V gene (reference sequence). The V end was cut by 7 bases, the J end by 2 bases, with 11 bases between.

CDR3 protein: CASSLGTGASNYGYTF. The CDR3 DNA sequence: TGTGCCAGCAGCTTAGGGACAGGGGCGTCGAACTATGGCTACACCTTC. The V and J genes are TRBV7-2 and TRBJ1-2; TRBD1 matches at 9 bases. In germline, CDR1 is SGHTA, CDR2 FQGNSA. The CDR3 contains 16 residues. The ends lost 1 base at V and 2 bases at J; junction bases unmatched: 5.

The CDR3, as DNA: TGTGCCAGCAGCTTGGGGGGACTAGCGGGAGTGTTTGGAGAGACCCAGTACTTC. Its translation is CASSLGGLAGVFGETQYF. This chain links TRBV5-6 with TRBJ2-5; 14 nucleotides align to TRBD2. Trimming removed 0 bases from V and 4 bases from J; junction bases left unmatched: 8. This CDR3 region has 18 residues. Per germline, CDR1 SGHDT and CDR2 YYEEEE.

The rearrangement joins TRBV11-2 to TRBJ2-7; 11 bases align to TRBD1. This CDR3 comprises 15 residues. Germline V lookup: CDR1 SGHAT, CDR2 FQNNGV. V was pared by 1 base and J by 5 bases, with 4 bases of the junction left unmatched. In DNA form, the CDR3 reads TGTGCCAGCAGCTTAGGGGGACAGGGGGGACACGAGCAGTACTTC. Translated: CASSLGGQGGHEQYF.

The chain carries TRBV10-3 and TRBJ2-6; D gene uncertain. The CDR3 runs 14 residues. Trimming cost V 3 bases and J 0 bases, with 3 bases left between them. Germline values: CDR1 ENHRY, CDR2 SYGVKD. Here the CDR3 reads CAISDISGANVLTF. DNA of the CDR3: TGTGCCATCAGTGACATCTCTGGGGCCAACGTCCTGACTTTC.

In DNA, the CDR3 is TGTGCCAGCAGCTACTGGGGGGTGGGCTCCGATGAGCAGTTCTTC. Its translation: CASSYWGVGSDEQFF. The V and J genes are TRBV7-2 and TRBJ2-1; tentative D call: TRBD2 (6 bases). V lost 4 bases, J lost 8 bases, and 18 bases lay in between. Germline assignment: CDR1 SGHTA and CDR2 FQGNSA. The CDR3 length is 15 residues.

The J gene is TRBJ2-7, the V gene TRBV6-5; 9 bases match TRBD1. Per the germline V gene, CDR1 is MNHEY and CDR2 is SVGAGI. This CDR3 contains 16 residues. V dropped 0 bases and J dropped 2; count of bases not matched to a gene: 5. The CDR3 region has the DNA TGTGCCAGCAGTTACTCCGGGACAGGGACTACCTACGAGCAGTACTTC. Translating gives CASSYSGTGTTYEQYF.

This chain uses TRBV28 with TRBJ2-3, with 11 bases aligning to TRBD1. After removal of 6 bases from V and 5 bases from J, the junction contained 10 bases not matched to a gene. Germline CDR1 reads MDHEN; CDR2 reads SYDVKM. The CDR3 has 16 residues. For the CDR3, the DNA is TGTGCCAGCAGCGGGGGGACAGGGGGACGGGGAGATACGCAGTATTTT. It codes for CASSGGTGGRGDTQYF. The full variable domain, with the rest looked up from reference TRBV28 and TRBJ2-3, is DVKVTQSSRYLVKRTGEKVFLECVQDMDHENMFWYRQDPGLGLRLIYFSYDVKMKEKGDIPEGYSVSREKKERFSLILESASTNQTSMYLCASSGGTGGRGDTQYFGPGTRLTVL.

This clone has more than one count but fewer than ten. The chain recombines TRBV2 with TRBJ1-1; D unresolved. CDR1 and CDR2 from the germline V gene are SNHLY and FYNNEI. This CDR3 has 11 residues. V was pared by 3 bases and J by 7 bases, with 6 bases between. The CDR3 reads CASSDFGEAFF. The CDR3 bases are TGTGCCAGCAGTGACTTCGGTGAAGCTTTCTTT.

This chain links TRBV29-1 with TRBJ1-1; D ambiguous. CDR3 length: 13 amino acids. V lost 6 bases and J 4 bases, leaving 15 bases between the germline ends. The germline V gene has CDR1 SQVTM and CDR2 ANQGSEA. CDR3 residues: CSVQLSRGTEAFF. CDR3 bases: TGCAGCGTGCAACTCTCCCGGGGCACTGAAGCTTTCTTT. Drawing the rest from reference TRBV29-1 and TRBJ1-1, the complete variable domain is SAVISQKPSRDICQRGTSLTIQCQVDSQVTMMFWYRQQPGQSLTLIATANQGSEATYESGFVIDKFPISRPNLTFSTLTVSNMSPEDSSIYLCSVQLSRGTEAFFGQGTRLTVV.

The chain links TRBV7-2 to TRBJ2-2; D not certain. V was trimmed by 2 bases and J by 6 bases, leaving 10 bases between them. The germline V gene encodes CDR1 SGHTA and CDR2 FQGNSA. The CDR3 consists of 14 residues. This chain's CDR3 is CASSLWYRSGELFF. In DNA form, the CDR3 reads TGTGCCAGCAGCTTATGGTACCGGTCCGGGGAGCTGTTTTTT.